This T cell receptor (beta chain) was sequenced in a study of post-analysis software for immune sequencing data. Findings and caveats of the study: Among 5 or 6 TRBV segments more frequent in patients than controls were TRBV5-6, TRBV5-1 and TRBV20-1. Same-batch samples co-clustered strongly by F measure. A significant reduction in normalized Chao1 diversity was observed in multiple sclerosis patients versus controls.

The CDR3 consists of 16 residues. Trimming removed 6 bases from V and 1 base from J; junction bases left unmatched: 12. Looked up from germline, CDR1 is DFQATT and CDR2 is SNEGSKA (reference sequence). This clonotype has at least ten counts. What it binds is unknown. Unique molecular identifiers featured in each of the TCR beta cDNA libraries. Input populations of about 0.9 to 10 million T cells gave rise to roughly 500,000 cDNA molecules. One entry per CDR3 protein results from TCRdb running MiXCR on the PCR reads. The sample includes roughly 200,000 distinct CDR3 sequences, roughly 30% of them seen just once.

The TCR originated in a girl younger than 18 with multiple sclerosis. Sequencing used blood. This chain connects TRBV20-1 to TRBJ2-3; 8 bases are a match to TRBD2. The CDR3 DNA reads TGCAGTGCAAAAGGTTGGCGGGGGGCCCGCACAGATACGCAGTATTTT. Its protein is CSAKGWRGARTDTQYF.